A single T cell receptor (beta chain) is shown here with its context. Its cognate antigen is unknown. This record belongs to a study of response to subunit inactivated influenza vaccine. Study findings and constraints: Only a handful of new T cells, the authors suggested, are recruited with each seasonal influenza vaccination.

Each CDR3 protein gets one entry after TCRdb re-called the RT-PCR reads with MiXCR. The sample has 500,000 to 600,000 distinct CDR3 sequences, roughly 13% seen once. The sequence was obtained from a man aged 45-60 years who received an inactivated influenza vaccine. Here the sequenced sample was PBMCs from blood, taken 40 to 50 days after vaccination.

For the CDR3, the DNA is TGCGCCAGCAGCTTGAATTTTGGGGGGGCAGATACGCAGTATTTT. Translation gives CASSLNFGGADTQYF. This chain uses TRBV5-1 with TRBJ2-3; 7 bases are a match to TRBD2. The CDR3 runs to 15 residues. The germline V gene has CDR1 SGHRS and CDR2 YFSETQ. The V and J ends lost 1 base and 4 bases, in that order; junction bases with no gene match: 6.